One sample yielded the 9 T cell receptor beta chains listed below, sequenced in a study of patients and donors after allogeneic stem cell transplantation. TCRdb redid the calling of the RT-PCR reads with MiXCR, one entry per CDR3 protein. The sample yields 150,000 to 200,000 distinct CDR3 sequences, approximately 24% seen once. Sequences were obtained from blood, either unsorted or a sorted T cell fraction (not recorded which). These receptors were collected from a human donor who was either an allogeneic HSCT recipient or a stem cell or donor lymphocyte infusion donor (not recorded which). It is not recorded whose cells these are; they may come from a transplant donor.

The chain employs TRBV12-3 or TRBV12-4 and TRBJ1-5; the match to TRBD1 covers 12 bases. V shed 2 bases, J shed 6 bases, and the junction held 11 bases outside the gene matches. CDR3 length equals 18 residues. The CDR3 region has the DNA TGTGCCAGCAGTTTACCCGGGACAGGGGGCCTTTTTACTCAGCCCCAGCATTTT. As protein: CASSLPGTGGLFTQPQHF.

The J gene is TRBJ1-6, the V gene TRBV3-1, with no clear D. Per germline, CDR1 LGHDT and CDR2 YNNKEL (reference sequence). The CDR3 loop spans 15 amino acids. Trimming shortened V by 1 base and J by 8 bases, and 12 bases separated the two germline ends. The CDR3 bases are TGTGCCAGCAGCCAAGCGGACCCGGGTTATTCACCCCTCCACTTT. Protein product: CASSQADPGYSPLHF.

The chain is built from TRBV9 and TRBJ2-2; TRBD1 matches 8 bases. Germline V CDR1 and CDR2: SGDLS, YYNGEE. The CDR3 spans 16 residues. Unmatched junction bases numbered 3, after V lost 1 base and J lost 1 base. The CDR3 protein is CASSVSGTGNTGELFF. The DNA of the CDR3 is TGTGCCAGCAGCGTATCCGGGACAGGGAACACCGGGGAGCTGTTTTTT.

The chain uses TRBV12-3 or TRBV12-4 and TRBJ1-6; no firm D call. V was trimmed by 7 bases and J by 7 bases, leaving 8 bases between them. The CDR3 length is 12 residues. The CDR3 is CASTAGNSPLHF. The CDR3 region has the DNA TGTGCCAGCACCGCTGGGAATTCACCCCTCCACTTT.

The V and J genes are TRBV6-2 or TRBV6-3 and TRBJ1-5; D is ambiguous. The germline V gene encodes CDR1 MNHEY and CDR2 SVGEGT. The CDR3 is 14 amino acids. The V end lost 6 bases, the J end lost 4 bases, and 13 bases lay between the germline ends. The CDR3 here is CASRYRGKNQPQHF. CDR3 coding DNA: TGTGCCAGCAGATACCGGGGAAAAAATCAGCCCCAGCATTTT.

This clonotype was seen a single time. At one boundary the junction diverges from the germline segment, which might be a read error. This sequence joins TRBV5-1 and TRBJ2-5, with TRBD2 matching over 14 bases. CDR3 size: 16 residues. CDR1 is SGHRS, CDR2 YFSETQ, per germline. DNA of the CDR3: TGCGCCAGCAGCCCACGCGGGACTAGCGGGGGAGAGTCCCAGTACTTC. Translation: CASSPRGTSGGESQYF.

A few counts support this clonotype. V and J are TRBV21-1 and TRBJ1-4. TRBV21-1 counts as a pseudogene. This CDR3 comprises 15 residues. The CDR3: CASAARKKVNEKLFF. The CDR3, as DNA: TGTGCCAGCGCGGCTCGAAAAAAGGTTAATGAAAAACTGTTTTTT.

This clonotype was seen at least ten times. V usage is TRBV12-3 or TRBV12-4 and J usage is TRBJ1-1, with unresolved D. The CDR3 extends over 14 amino acids. V was trimmed by 5 bases and J by 1 base, leaving 11 bases between them. The CDR3 DNA reads as TGTGCCAGCAGTCTAGAAGGGCGGAACACTGAAGCTTTCTTT. Translation gives CASSLEGRNTEAFF.

The gene calls are TRBV11-3 and TRBJ2-5; TRBD1 matches at 7 bases. The germline V gene encodes CDR1 SGHNT and CDR2 YENEEA. With V trimmed by 5 bases and J by 4 bases, 7 bases remained unmatched. This CDR3 comprises 14 residues. The CDR3 nucleotides are TGTGCCAGCAGCACCCGACAGGGTCGAGAGACCCAGTACTTC. It codes for CASSTRQGRETQYF.